This T cell receptor (beta chain) was profiled in a study of OX40 agonist ivuxolimab in advanced cancers. Study details: Patients were treated with intravenous ivuxolimab, dosed at 0.01 to 10 mg/kg and infused every 2 weeks. Partial responses, seen in three patients, involved one hepatocellular carcinoma and two cutaneous melanomas. Patients undergoing dose escalation presented with hepatocellular carcinoma, melanoma, renal cell or head and neck cancer.

Only in-frame clones appear in the TCRdb table, and some are missing; sequencing was by immunoSEQ multiplex PCR. The data hold 72,000 or so clones, with about nine tenths observed a single time. The V gene end was trimmed by 7 bases and the J gene end by 6 bases; junction bases not matched to a gene: 9. Germline V lookup: CDR1 SGHTA, CDR2 FQGNSA. The CDR3 totals 13 residues. The sequences come from CD4+ or CD8+ T cells sorted from blood, collected in a trial of the OX40 agonist ivuxolimab. The V and J genes are TRBV7-2 and TRBJ2-7, with 7 bases lining up with TRBD2. This clonotype was sampled from an adult with an advanced solid tumor such as melanoma, head and neck, liver or kidney cancer. DNA of the CDR3: TGTGCCAGCACCCAAAGGGAGGGAAGCGAGCAGTACTTC. It specifies CASTQREGSEQYF. Full variable domain (outside the CDR3, taken from reference TRBV7-2 and TRBJ2-7): GAGVSQSPSNKVTEKGKDVELRCDPISGHTALYWYRQSLGQGLEFLIYFQGNSAPDKSGLPSDRFSAERTGGSVSTLTIQRTQQEDSAVYLCASTQREGSEQYFGPGTRLTVT.